A single sample is the source of the 22 T cell receptor beta chains below, sequenced in a study of PD-L1 blockade in urothelial cancer. The assay was immunoSEQ multiplex PCR, and TCRdb's table has in-frame clones only and misses some. This sample has over 45,000 clones, with 86% found just once. The time point here: pretreatment peripheral blood. Sequenced here: PBMCs, sampled around atezolizumab (anti-PD-L1) treatment. The source of these receptors is a man between 60 and 75 years old with urothelial cancer.

The chain is built from TRBV5-1 and TRBJ2-2, with TRBD2 matching over 16 bases. Trimming cost V 4 bases and J 7 bases; bases outside gene matches: 7. The CDR3 contains 17 residues. Per germline, CDR1 SGHRS and CDR2 YFSETQ. The CDR3 sequence: CASSLGTSGRANGELFF. Written as DNA, the CDR3 is TGCGCCAGCAGCCTAGGGACTAGCGGGAGGGCCAACGGGGAGCTGTTTTTT.

The chain joins TRBV30 to TRBJ2-7; 8 positions match TRBD1. The germline V gene has CDR1 GTSNPN and CDR2 SVGIG (reference sequence). V shed 4 bases, J shed 6 bases, and the junction held 8 bases outside the gene matches. CDR3 length: 13 residues. The CDR3 is CAWMASGGSEQYF. The CDR3 DNA follows: TGTGCCTGGATGGCATCAGGGGGCTCCGAGCAGTACTTC.

The rearrangement uses TRBV19 and TRBJ1-2; TRBD1 agrees at 8 bases. Trimming removed 4 bases from V and 7 bases from J; junction bases left unmatched: 8. Per germline, CDR1 LNHDA and CDR2 SQIVND (reference sequence). This CDR3 comprises 14 residues. The DNA for the CDR3 is TGTGCCAGTAGTAAGGGGACAGGATCCGCTGGCTACACCTTC. This sequence encodes CASSKGTGSAGYTF.

This chain uses TRBV5-4 with TRBJ2-4, with TRBD1 as a possible D gene (5 bases). CDR3 length: 14 amino acids. The germline gives CDR1 SGHNT, CDR2 YYREEE (reference sequence). V gave up 4 bases and J gave up 2 bases, with 10 bases separating them. The CDR3 DNA reads TGTGCCAGCAGCGCGCAGGACACCAAAAACATTCAGTACTTC. As protein: CASSAQDTKNIQYF.

This chain links TRBV19 with TRBJ2-7; TRBD1 aligns across 10 bases. The V gene's germline CDR1 is LNHDA and CDR2 SQIVND (reference sequence). The trim removed 6 bases at V and 7 bases at J, leaving 12 bases unmatched. The CDR3 consists of 15 residues. As DNA, the CDR3 is TGTGCCAGTAGCCCGGCCGGGACAGGGGCAGGAGAGCAGTACTTC. Amino acids: CASSPAGTGAGEQYF.

The rearrangement links TRBV7-8 to TRBJ2-3; maybe TRBD1 (6 bases). The germline gives CDR1 SGHVS, CDR2 FQNEAQ. The CDR3 totals 18 residues. Trimming took 2 bases from V and 0 from J, leaving 18 bases between them. The CDR3 nucleotides read TGTGCCAGCAGCTTAATGGGGGATGGACAGTTGAGCACAGATACGCAGTATTTT. Translated: CASSLMGDGQLSTDTQYF.

This rearrangement joins TRBV9 to TRBJ2-3; TRBD1 matches 10 bases. CDR1 SGDLS and CDR2 YYNGEE come from the germline V gene. This CDR3 contains 16 residues. V lost 0 bases and J lost 5; bases outside the gene matches: 6. The CDR3 DNA is TGTGCCAGCAGCGTAGAGGCAAGGACAGGGGGAGATACGCAGTATTTT. Protein sequence: CASSVEARTGGDTQYF.

This clone was seen a single time. The rearrangement uses TRBV6-6 and TRBJ1-5, with a possible D match to TRBD1 (6 bases). V lost 0 bases and J 4 bases, leaving 10 bases between the germline ends. Germline V lookup: CDR1 MNHNY, CDR2 SVGAGI (reference sequence). The CDR3 consists of 15 residues. The CDR3 coding sequence is TGTGCCAGCAGTTACTCGCCCCAGGGGAATCAGCCCCAGCATTTT. It codes for CASSYSPQGNQPQHF.

The genes are TRBV7-3 and TRBJ2-5; 8 bases match TRBD1. The V and J ends lost 5 bases and 1 base, in that order; junction bases with no gene match: 3. Germline loops: CDR1 SGHTA, CDR2 FQGTGA. The CDR3 is 14 residues long. CDR3 region: CASSPDRGQETQYF. CDR3 DNA sequence: TGTGCCAGCAGCCCAGACAGGGGCCAAGAGACCCAGTACTTC.

This clone was observed a handful of times. This chain links TRBV6-5 with TRBJ2-1, with 10 bases aligning to TRBD2. Germline V gene lookup returns CDR1 MNHEY and CDR2 SVGAGI. Trimming removed 2 bases from V and 4 bases from J; junction bases left unmatched: 2. The CDR3 loop spans 15 amino acids. In DNA, the CDR3 is TGTGCCAGCAGTTACGTAGCGGGGGGTTACAATGAGCAGTTCTTC. It encodes CASSYVAGGYNEQFF.

This rearrangement joins TRBV11-2 to TRBJ2-5; D is possibly TRBD2 (6 bases). Germline V CDR1 and CDR2: SGHAT, FQNNGV. The length of the CDR3 is 15 residues. V gave up 5 bases and J gave up 1 base, with 14 bases separating them. CDR3 sequence (DNA): TGTGCCAGCAGCCCGGGGGAAGCAGCCCAAGAGACCCAGTACTTC. This gives the protein CASSPGEAAQETQYF.

There are a few counts of this clone. This chain connects TRBV7-9 to TRBJ1-2, with D hard to call. Germline lookup yields CDR1 SEHNR and CDR2 FQNEAQ (reference sequence). The germline V and J ends were trimmed by 6 bases and 8 bases, with 16 bases remaining between them. The CDR3 totals 13 residues. The CDR3: CASSRLILTGYTF. The CDR3 nucleotides read TGTGCCAGCAGTCGACTGATTTTGACGGGCTACACCTTC.

Points on this clone: A read error may account for a junction end that differs from germline. V usage is TRBV30 and J usage is TRBJ1-2; tentatively, D is TRBD1 (5 bases). Germline values: CDR1 GTSNPN, CDR2 SVGIG (reference sequence). CDR3 length: 13 residues. The DNA for the CDR3 is TGTGCGTGGACACTAGCCGCGAGCTATGGCTACACCTTC. It codes for CAWTLAASYGYTF.

This chain joins TRBV6-5 and TRBJ2-7; TRBD1 aligns across 9 bases. The CDR3 contains 15 residues. Germline CDR1 MNHEY, CDR2 SVGAGI. The V gene end was trimmed by 5 bases and the J gene end by 3 bases; junction bases not matched to a gene: 8. CDR3 residues: CASSPGTGKVYEQYF. Written as DNA, the CDR3 is TGTGCCAGCAGTCCAGGGACAGGGAAGGTCTACGAGCAGTACTTC.

The chain joins TRBV29-1 to TRBJ1-4; 7 nucleotides match TRBD1. CDR1 and CDR2 (germline): SQVTM, ANQGSEA. This CDR3 spans 13 amino acids. The ends lost 5 bases at V and 5 bases at J; junction bases unmatched: 5. The CDR3 region is CSVFRGNNEKLFF. The DNA of the CDR3 is TGCAGCGTTTTCAGGGGGAACAATGAAAAACTGTTTTTT.

The J gene is TRBJ1-3, the V gene TRBV20-1; D perhaps matches TRBD1 (5 bases). Germline V gene sequence: CDR1 DFQATT, CDR2 SNEGSKA (reference sequence). The CDR3 runs to 11 residues. CDR3 nucleotides: TGCGGAGGGGACTCTGGAAACACCATATATTTT. Its protein product is CGGDSGNTIYF.

This clone has just a few counts. The chain couples TRBV10-3 to TRBJ1-6; TRBD1 aligns across 9 bases. The junction had 3 bases not matched to a gene; V was cut back by 2 bases and J by 7 bases. Germline V gene data show CDR1 as ENHRY and CDR2 as SYGVKD. This CDR3 is built from 15 residues. The DNA for the CDR3 is TGTGCCATCAGTGAGGGGGGACAGGGCAATTCACCCCTCCACTTT. It yields the protein CAISEGGQGNSPLHF.

V usage is TRBV2 and J usage is TRBJ1-5; D might be TRBD1 (5 bases). The CDR3 has 14 amino acids. Germline V gives CDR1 SNHLY, CDR2 FYNNEI. V lost 6 bases and J lost 0, with 9 bases in between. The CDR3 sequence: CASRQANSNQPQHF. The CDR3 DNA reads as TGTGCCAGCAGACAGGCTAATAGCAATCAGCCCCAGCATTTT.

The V and J genes are TRBV7-8 and TRBJ2-2; 9 positions agree with TRBD2. Germline CDR1 and CDR2: SGHVS and FQNEAQ. CDR3 length: 16 residues. The trim removed 5 bases at V and 2 bases at J, leaving 6 bases unmatched. The CDR3 is CASSQQRGANTGELFF. CDR3 bases: TGTGCCAGCAGCCAGCAGCGGGGGGCCAACACCGGGGAGCTGTTTTTT.

V is TRBV12-5 and J is TRBJ2-2; 7 nucleotides align to TRBD2. Trimming took 4 bases from V and 7 from J; bases not matched to a gene: 6. This CDR3 has 14 amino acids. Germline CDR1 LGHNT, CDR2 FRNRAP. This chain's CDR3 is CASGSLASGGELFF. The CDR3 DNA reads TGTGCTAGTGGTTCGCTTGCTAGCGGCGGGGAGCTGTTTTTT.

The CDR3 sequence is CASSLRYWDRTNYGYTF. CDR3 sequence (DNA): TGTGCCAGTAGTTTACGCTACTGGGACAGAACTAACTATGGCTACACCTTC. The gene calls are TRBV19 and TRBJ1-2; 7 positions match TRBD1. CDR1 is LNHDA and CDR2 is SQIVND in the germline V gene (reference sequence). Losses at the gene ends were 5 bases for V and 0 bases for J; bases not matched to a gene: 12. The CDR3 totals 17 residues.

The genes are TRBV6-5 and TRBJ2-7; D uncertain. CDR3 size: 14 residues. Trimming stripped 3 bases from V and 0 bases from J, with 9 bases between. In germline, CDR1 is MNHEY, CDR2 SVGAGI. The CDR3 region is CASSYVASSYEQYF. The DNA for the CDR3 is TGTGCCAGCAGTTATGTGGCTAGCTCCTACGAGCAGTACTTC.